Sequencing of this TCR beta chain was carried out in a study of T cell responses to AZD1222 COVID-19 vaccine. Study-wide findings and caveats: Recipients of two AZD1222 doses showed rising Spike-specific TCR breadth and depth. Dominant at 160-218 and 743-854, vaccine-associated CD4 TCRs also spanned spike. Possibly, clonal diversity was underestimated; donors were largely white British and included more females.

V was shortened by 0 bases and J by 3 bases, with 5 bases between the two germline ends. The CDR3 length is 14 residues. The germline V gene has CDR1 KGHDR and CDR2 SFDVKD. Here immunoSEQ multiplex PCR was the method, and the copy in TCRdb shows in-frame clones only, minus some. The profile covers over 130,000 clones, with about 90% appearing a single time and roughly 7.6% taken by the ten largest. This clone was seen more than once but under ten times. What it binds is not known. This TCR came from an adult who received the MenACWY meningococcal vaccine as a control. The chain employs TRBV24-1 and TRBJ2-1; D not resolved. This sample comprised peripheral blood, obtained 28 days after the second dose of the MenACWY control vaccine. CDR3 residues: CATSDLSNYNEQFF. In nucleotides, the CDR3 is TGTGCCACCAGTGATTTGTCTAACTACAATGAGCAGTTCTTC.